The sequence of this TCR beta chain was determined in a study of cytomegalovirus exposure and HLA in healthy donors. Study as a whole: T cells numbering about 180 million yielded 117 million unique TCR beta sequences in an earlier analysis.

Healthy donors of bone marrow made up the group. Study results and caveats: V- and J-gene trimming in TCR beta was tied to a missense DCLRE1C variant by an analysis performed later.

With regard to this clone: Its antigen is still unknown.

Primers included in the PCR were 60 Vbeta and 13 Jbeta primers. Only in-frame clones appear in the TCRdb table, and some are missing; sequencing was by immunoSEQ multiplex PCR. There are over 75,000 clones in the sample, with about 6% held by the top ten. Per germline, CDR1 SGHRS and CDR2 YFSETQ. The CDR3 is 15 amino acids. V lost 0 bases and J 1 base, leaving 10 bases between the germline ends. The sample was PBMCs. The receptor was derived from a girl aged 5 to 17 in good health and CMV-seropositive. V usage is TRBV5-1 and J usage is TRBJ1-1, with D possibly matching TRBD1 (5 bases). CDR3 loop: CASSLVGGSNTEAFF. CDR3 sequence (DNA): TGCGCCAGCAGCTTGGTCGGGGGTTCGAACACTGAAGCTTTCTTT.